This T cell receptor (beta chain) emerged from a study of OX40 agonist ivuxolimab in advanced cancers. Study summary: Patients assigned to dose escalation were diagnosed with hepatocellular carcinoma, melanoma, renal cell or head and neck cancer.

V was clipped by 4 bases and J by 0 bases, with 20 bases between them. Germline V gene data show CDR1 as SGHRS and CDR2 as YFSETQ. The CDR3 sequence is 19 residues long. Repertoires were generated with immunoSEQ multiplex PCR, while TCRdb's copy carries only in-frame clones and drops some. The sample lists 45,000 to 65,000 clones; 75% to 85% were seen once. This clone appeared a few times. On cycle 4 day 1 and cycle 7 day 1, as well as at baseline, blood was sampled. This clonotype originated in an adult with an advanced solid tumor such as melanoma, head and neck, liver or kidney cancer. The source was CD4+ or CD8+ T cells sorted from blood, collected in a trial of the OX40 agonist ivuxolimab. This chain connects TRBV5-1 to TRBJ1-6; a possible D gene is TRBD1 (5 bases). Here the CDR3 reads CASSLGDQGNPSYNSPLHF. In nucleotides, the CDR3 is TGCGCCAGCAGCCTGGGAGATCAGGGAAACCCCTCCTATAATTCACCCCTCCACTTT.